Given below is one TCR beta chain in context. Its antigen remains unknown. The record originates from a study of T cell responses to AZD1222 COVID-19 vaccine. Findings and caveats of the study: Epitopes outside B.1.351 and B.1.1.7 mutated regions reportedly drew nearly half of spike TCRs.

The method was immunoSEQ multiplex PCR; TCRdb's version includes in-frame clones alone and lacks a portion of them. The sample lists 120,000 to 150,000 clones; 90% were seen once. CDR3 length equals 17 residues. Per the germline V gene, CDR1 is SGHVS and CDR2 is FQNEAQ. V lost 1 base, J lost 3 bases, and 19 bases lay in between. Material: peripheral blood, obtained on day 0 of AZD1222 vaccination. The V gene is TRBV7-8, the J gene TRBJ2-7; D may be TRBD1 (5 bases). The clonotype comes from an adult in good health. The CDR3, as DNA: TGTGCCAGCAGCTTAGATCCCAGGGATGCTACGGGCTACGAGCAGTACTTC. Protein product: CASSLDPRDATGYEQYF.